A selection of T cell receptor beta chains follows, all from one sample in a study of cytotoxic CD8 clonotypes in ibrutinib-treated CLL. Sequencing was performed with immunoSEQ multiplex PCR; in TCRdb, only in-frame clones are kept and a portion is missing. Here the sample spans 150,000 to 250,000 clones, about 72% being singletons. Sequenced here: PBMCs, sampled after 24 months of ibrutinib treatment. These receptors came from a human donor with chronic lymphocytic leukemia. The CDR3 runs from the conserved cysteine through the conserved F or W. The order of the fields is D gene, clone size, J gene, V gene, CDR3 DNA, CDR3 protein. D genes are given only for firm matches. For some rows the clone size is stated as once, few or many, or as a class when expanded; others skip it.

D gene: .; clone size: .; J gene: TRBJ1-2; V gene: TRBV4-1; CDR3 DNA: TGCGCCAGCAGCCAAGATTCCTCGGGGGCCTATGGCTACACCTTC; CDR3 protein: CASSQDSSGAYGYTF
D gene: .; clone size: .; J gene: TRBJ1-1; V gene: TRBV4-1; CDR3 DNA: TGCGCCAGCAGCCAAGCGGCGGTGGGTAACACTGAAGCTTTCTTT; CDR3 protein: CASSQAAVGNTEAFF
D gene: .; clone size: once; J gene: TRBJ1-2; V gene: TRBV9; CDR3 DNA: TGTGCCAGCAGCGCAAAGACAGGACCCAACTATGGCTACACCTTC; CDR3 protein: CASSAKTGPNYGYTF
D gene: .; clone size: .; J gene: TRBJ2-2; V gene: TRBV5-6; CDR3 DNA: TGTGCCAGCAGCTATACTCCGGGACCGTACACCGGGGAGCTGTTTTTT; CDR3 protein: CASSYTPGPYTGELFF
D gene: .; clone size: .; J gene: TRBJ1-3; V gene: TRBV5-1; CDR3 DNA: TGCGCCAGCAGGAATCAGGGTGATGGAAACACCATATATTTT; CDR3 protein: CASRNQGDGNTIYF
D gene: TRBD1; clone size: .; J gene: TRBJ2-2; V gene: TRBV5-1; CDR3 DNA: TGCGCCAGCAGCCCGGACAGGGTCGGGACCGGGGAGCTGTTTTTT; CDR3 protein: CASSPDRVGTGELFF
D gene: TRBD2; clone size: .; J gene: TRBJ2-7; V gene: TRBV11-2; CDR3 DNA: TGTGCCAGCAGCTTAGGGCTAGCGGGAGGTAGCTACGAGCAGTACTTC; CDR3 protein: CASSLGLAGGSYEQYF
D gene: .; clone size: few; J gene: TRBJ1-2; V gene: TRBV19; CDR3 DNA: TGTGCCAGTAGCCGGCCGGGGGCTCCCTATGGCTACACCTTC; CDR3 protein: CASSRPGAPYGYTF
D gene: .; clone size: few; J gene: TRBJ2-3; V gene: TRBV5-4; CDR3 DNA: TGTGCCAGCAGAGTGGGTTTAGCGGCTAGCACAGATACGCAGTATTTT; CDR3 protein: CASRVGLAASTDTQYF
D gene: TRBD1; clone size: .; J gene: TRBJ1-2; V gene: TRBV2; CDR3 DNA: TGTGCCAGCAGTGAAGCTATAACAGGGGCTTCTGGCTACACCTTC; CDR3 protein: CASSEAITGASGYTF